This entry is about one T cell receptor (beta chain). Antigen unknown. This may stem from a read error, because a much larger clone lies one nucleotide away. Constant-region reverse primers amplified full-length variable regions, followed by semi-nested Nested Universal Primer A PCR. Each CDR3 protein gets one entry after TCRdb re-called the 5' RACE reads with MiXCR. The sample holds around 34,000 distinct CDR3 sequences, more than 20% seen once. Treg sorting used a CD4+CD25+CD127-/low gate. Broader study findings: Tumor memory CD4+ T cell TCR gene usage was found to cluster with blood and lymph node memory CD4+ cells and with lymph node naive CD4+ cells.

The CDR3 is 15 residues long. The receptor was derived from a female donor with breast cancer. This sequence joins TRBV21-1 and TRBJ2-1; the table's D call TRBD2 went unverified against the DNA. TRBV21-1 is designated a pseudogene. Specimen: tumor-infiltrating Tregs sorted from the breast tumor. DNA for the CDR3: TGTGCCAGCAGCAAAGGTCCAGCGGGTTACAATGAGCAGTTCTTC. This sequence encodes CASSKGPAGYNEQFF.